The clone carrying this TCR beta chain was seen a single time. The data were obtained in a study of cytomegalovirus exposure and HLA in healthy donors. The CDR3 spans 15 residues. CDR1 is MNHEY, CDR2 SMNVEV, per germline (reference sequence). Between the trimmed V and J ends, which lost 3 bases and 6 bases, there was a span of 15 bases. The PCR contained 60 Vbeta and 13 Jbeta primers. Assay used: immunoSEQ multiplex PCR; TCRdb lists only in-frame clones, some missing. This sample has around 190,000 clones; around 80% occur once, and the top ten carry 3.5% to 5%. The sequencing input was PBMCs. The source of this sequence is a woman aged 30 to 39 in good health and CMV-seropositive. The chain couples TRBV27 to TRBJ1-5, with D perhaps matching TRBD1 (5 bases). Here the CDR3 reads CASSLGLVGSQPQHF. The DNA of the CDR3 is TGTGCCAGCAGTTTGGGGCTCGTTGGAAGTCAGCCCCAGCATTTT.